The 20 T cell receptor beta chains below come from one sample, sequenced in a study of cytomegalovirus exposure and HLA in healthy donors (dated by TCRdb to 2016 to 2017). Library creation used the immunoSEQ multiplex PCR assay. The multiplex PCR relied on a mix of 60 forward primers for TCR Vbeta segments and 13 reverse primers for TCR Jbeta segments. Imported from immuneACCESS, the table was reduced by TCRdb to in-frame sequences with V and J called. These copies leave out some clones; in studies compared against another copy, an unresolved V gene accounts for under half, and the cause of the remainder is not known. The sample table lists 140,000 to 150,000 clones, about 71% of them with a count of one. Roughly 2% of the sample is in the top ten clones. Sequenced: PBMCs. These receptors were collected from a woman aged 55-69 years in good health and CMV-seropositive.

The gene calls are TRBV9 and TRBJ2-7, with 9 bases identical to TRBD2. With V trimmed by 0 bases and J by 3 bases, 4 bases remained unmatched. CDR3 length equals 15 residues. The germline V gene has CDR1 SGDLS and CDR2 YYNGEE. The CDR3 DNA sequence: TGTGCCAGCAGCGTAGGTCTAGCGGGAAGCTACGAGCAGTACTTC. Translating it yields CASSVGLAGSYEQYF.

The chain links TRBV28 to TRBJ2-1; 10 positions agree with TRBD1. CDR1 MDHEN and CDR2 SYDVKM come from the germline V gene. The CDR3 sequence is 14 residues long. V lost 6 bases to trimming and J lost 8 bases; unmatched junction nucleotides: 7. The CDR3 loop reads CASRPGTGVHEQFF. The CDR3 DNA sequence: TGTGCCAGCAGGCCCGGGACAGGGGTGCATGAGCAGTTCTTC.

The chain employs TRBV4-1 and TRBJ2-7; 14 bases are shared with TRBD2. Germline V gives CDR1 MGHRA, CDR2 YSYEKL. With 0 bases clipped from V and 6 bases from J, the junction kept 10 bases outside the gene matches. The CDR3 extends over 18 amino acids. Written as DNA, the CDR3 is TGCGCCAGCAGCCAAGATCTAATGACTAGCGGGAGGGCCTCCGAGCAGTACTTC. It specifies CASSQDLMTSGRASEQYF.

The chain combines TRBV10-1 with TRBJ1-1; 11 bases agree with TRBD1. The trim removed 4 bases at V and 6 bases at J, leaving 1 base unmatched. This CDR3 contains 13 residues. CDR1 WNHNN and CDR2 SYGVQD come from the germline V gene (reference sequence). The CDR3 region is CASSGTGGSEAFF. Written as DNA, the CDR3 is TGCGCCAGCAGTGGGACAGGGGGCTCTGAAGCTTTCTTT.

The CDR3 region is CASSLASDTQYF. Written as DNA, the CDR3 is TGTGCCAGCAGCTTAGCCTCAGATACGCAGTATTTT. The chain is built from TRBV11-2 and TRBJ2-3; D is unclear. Trimming left V 1 base short and J 4 bases short, with 3 bases between. This CDR3 is built from 12 residues. Germline V gene data show CDR1 as SGHAT and CDR2 as FQNNGV.

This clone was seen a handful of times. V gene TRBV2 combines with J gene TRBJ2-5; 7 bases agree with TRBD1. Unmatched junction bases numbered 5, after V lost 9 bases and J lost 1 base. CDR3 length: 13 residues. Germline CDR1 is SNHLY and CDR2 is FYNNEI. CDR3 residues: CASARDSQETQYF. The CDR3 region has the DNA TGTGCCAGTGCCCGGGACAGCCAAGAGACCCAGTACTTC.

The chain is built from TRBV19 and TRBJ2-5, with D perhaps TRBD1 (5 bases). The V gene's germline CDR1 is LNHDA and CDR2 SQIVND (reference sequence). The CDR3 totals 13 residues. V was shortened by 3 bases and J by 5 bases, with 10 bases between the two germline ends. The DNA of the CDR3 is TGTGCCAGTAGTATCCCAGGGATTGAGACCCAGTACTTC. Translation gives CASSIPGIETQYF. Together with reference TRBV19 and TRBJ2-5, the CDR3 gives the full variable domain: DGGITQSPKYLFRKEGQNVTLSCEQNLNHDAMYWYRQDPGQGLRLIYYSQIVNDFQKGDIAEGYSVSREKKESFPLTVTSAQKNPTAFYLCASSIPGIETQYFGPGTRLLVL.

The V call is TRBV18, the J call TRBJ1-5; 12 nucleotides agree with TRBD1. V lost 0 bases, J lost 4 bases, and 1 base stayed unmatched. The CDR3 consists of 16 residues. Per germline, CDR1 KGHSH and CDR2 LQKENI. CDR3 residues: CASSPPGQGANQPQHF. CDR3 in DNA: TGTGCCAGCTCACCACCGGGACAGGGGGCGAATCAGCCCCAGCATTTT.

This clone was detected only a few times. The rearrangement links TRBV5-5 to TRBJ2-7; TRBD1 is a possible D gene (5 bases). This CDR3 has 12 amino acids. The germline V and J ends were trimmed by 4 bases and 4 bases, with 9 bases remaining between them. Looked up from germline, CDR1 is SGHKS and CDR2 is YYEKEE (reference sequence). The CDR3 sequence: CASSPTGYEQYF. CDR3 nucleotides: TGTGCCAGCAGCCCTACAGGTTACGAGCAGTACTTC.

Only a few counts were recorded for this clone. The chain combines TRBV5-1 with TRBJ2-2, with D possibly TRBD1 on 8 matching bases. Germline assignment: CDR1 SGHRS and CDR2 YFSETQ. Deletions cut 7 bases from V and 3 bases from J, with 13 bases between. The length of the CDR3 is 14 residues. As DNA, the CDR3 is TGCGCCAGCCGGACAGGGAGGGACACCGGGGAGCTGTTTTTT. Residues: CASRTGRDTGELFF.

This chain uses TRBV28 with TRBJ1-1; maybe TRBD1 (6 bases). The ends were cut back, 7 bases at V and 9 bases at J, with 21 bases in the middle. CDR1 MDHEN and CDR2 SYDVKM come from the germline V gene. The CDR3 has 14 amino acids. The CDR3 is CASNPRGGSQQAFF. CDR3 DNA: TGTGCCAGCAACCCGAGGGGGGGTTCTCAACAAGCTTTCTTT.

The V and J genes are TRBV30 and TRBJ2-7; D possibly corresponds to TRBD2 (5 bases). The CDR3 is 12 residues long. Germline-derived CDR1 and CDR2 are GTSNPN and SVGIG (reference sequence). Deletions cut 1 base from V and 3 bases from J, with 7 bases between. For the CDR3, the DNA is TGTGCCTGGAGTGGCGGGTACTACGAGCAGTACTTC. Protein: CAWSGGYYEQYF. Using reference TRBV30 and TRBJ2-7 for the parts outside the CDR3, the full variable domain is SQTIHQWPATLVQPVGSPLSLECTVEGTSNPNLYWYRQAAGRGLQLLFYSVGIGQISSEVPQNLSASRPQDRQFILSSKKLLLSDSGFYLCAWSGGYYEQYFGPGTRLTVT.

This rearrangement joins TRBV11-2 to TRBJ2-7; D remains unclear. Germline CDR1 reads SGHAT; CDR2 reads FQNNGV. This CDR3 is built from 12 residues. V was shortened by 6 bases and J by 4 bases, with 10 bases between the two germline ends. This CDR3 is CASSHGGYEQYF. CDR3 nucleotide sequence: TGTGCCAGCAGTCACGGCGGTTACGAGCAGTACTTC. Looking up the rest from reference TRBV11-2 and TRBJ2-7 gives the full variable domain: EAGVAQSPRYKIIEKRQSVAFWCNPISGHATLYWYQQILGQGPKLLIQFQNNGVVDDSQLPKDRFSAERLKGVDSTLKIQPAKLEDSAVYLCASSHGGYEQYFGPGTRLTVT.

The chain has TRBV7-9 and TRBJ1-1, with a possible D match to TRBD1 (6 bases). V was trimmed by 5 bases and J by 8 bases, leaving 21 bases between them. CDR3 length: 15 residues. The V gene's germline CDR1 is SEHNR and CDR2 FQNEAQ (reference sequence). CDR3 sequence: CASSPQLPGQLEAFF. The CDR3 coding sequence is TGTGCCAGCAGCCCACAATTACCGGGACAACTCGAAGCTTTCTTT. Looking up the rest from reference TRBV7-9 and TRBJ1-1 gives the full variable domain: DTGVSQNPRHKITKRGQNVTFRCDPISEHNRLYWYRQTLGQGPEFLTYFQNEAQLEKSRLLSDRFSAERPKGSFSTLEIQRTEQGDSAMYLCASSPQLPGQLEAFFGQGTRLTVV.

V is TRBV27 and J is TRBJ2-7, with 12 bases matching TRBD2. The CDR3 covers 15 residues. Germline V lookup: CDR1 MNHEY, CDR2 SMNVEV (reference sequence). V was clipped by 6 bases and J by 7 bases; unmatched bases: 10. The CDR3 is CASRRTSGRRWEQYF. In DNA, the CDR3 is TGTGCCAGCAGGAGAACTAGCGGGAGGCGGTGGGAGCAGTACTTC.

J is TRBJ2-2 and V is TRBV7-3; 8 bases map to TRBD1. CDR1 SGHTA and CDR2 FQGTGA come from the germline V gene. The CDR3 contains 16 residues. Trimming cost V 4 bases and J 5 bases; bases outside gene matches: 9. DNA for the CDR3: TGTGCCAGCAGCTCCCAGGGGGCGGGCCGGACCGGGGAGCTGTTTTTT. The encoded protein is CASSSQGAGRTGELFF. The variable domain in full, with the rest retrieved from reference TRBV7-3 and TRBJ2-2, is GAGVSQTPSNKVTEKGKYVELRCDPISGHTALYWYRQSLGQGPEFLIYFQGTGAADDSGLPNDRFFAVRPEGSVSTLKIQRTERGDSAVYLCASSSQGAGRTGELFFGEGSRLTVL.

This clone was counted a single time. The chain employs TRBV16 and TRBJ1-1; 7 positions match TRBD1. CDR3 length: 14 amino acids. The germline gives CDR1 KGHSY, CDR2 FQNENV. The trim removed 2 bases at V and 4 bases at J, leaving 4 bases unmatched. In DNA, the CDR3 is TGTGCCAGCAGCCAAATCAGGGGGACCACTGAAGCTTTCTTT. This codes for CASSQIRGTTEAFF. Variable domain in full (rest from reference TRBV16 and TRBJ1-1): GEEVAQTPKHLVRGEGQKAKLYCAPIKGHSYVFWYQQVLKNEFKFLISFQNENVFDETGMPKERFSAKCLPNSPCSLEIQATKLEDSAVYFCASSQIRGTTEAFFGQGTRLTVV.

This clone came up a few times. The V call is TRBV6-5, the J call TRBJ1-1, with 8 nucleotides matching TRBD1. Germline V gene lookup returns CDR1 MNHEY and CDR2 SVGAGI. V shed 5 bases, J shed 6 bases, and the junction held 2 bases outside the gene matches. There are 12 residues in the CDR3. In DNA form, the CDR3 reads TGTGCCAGCAGTATACAGGGGGCTGAAGCTTTCTTT. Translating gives CASSIQGAEAFF.

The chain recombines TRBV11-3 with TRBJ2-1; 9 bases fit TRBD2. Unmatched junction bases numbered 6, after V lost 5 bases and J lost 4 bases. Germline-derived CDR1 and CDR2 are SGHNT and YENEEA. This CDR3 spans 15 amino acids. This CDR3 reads CASSASSGTYNEQFF. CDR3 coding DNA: TGTGCCAGCAGCGCATCTAGCGGGACGTACAATGAGCAGTTCTTC.

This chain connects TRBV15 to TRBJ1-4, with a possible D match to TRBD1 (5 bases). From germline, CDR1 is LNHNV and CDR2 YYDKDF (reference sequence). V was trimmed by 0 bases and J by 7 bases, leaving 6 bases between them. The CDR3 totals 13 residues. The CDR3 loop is CATSREGGEKLFF. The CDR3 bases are TGTGCCACCAGCAGAGAGGGGGGTGAAAAACTGTTTTTT. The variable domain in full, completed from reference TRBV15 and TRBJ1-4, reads DAMVIQNPRYQVTQFGKPVTLSCSQTLNHNVMYWYQQKSSQAPKLLFHYYDKDFNNEADTPDNFQSRRPNTSFCFLDIRSPGLGDTAMYLCATSREGGEKLFFGSGTQLSVL.